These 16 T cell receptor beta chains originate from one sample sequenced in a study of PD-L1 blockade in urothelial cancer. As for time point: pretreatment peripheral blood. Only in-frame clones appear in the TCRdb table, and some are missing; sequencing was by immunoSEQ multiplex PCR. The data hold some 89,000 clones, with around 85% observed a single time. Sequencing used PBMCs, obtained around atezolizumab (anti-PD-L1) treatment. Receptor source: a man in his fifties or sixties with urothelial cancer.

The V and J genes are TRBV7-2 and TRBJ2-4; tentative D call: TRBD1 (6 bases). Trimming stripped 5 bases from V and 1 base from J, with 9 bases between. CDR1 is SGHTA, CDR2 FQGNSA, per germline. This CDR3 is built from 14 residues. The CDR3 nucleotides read TGTGCCAGCAGCCGACAGGCCGCCAAAAACATTCAGTACTTC. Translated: CASSRQAAKNIQYF.

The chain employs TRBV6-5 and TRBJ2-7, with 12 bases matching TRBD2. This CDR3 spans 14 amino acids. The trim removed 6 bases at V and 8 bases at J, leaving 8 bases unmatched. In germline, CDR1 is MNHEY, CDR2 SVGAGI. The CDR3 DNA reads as TGTGCCAGCAGCCCTCAGACTAGCGGGGGCAAGCAGTACTTC. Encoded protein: CASSPQTSGGKQYF.

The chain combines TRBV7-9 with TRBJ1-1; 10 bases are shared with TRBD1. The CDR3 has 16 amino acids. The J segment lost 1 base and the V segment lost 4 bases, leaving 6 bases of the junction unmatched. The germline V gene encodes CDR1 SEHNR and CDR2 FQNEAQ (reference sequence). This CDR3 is CASSSPGQGTNTEAFF. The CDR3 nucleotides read TGTGCCAGCAGCTCCCCGGGACAGGGGACGAACACTGAAGCTTTCTTT.

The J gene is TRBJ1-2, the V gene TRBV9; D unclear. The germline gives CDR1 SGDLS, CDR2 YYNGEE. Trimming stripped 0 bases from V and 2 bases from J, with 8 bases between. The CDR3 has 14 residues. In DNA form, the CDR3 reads TGTGCCAGCAGCGTAGCGGGAGGGAACTATGGCTACACCTTC. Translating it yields CASSVAGGNYGYTF.

The CDR3 loop reads CASSPLRIETNTGELFF. The CDR3 DNA is TGTGCCAGCTCACCCCTTCGTATCGAGACGAACACCGGGGAGCTGTTTTTT. The chain links TRBV18 to TRBJ2-2, with D hard to call. The V end was cut by 3 bases, the J end by 0 bases, with 14 bases between. The CDR3 is made up of 17 amino acids. From germline, CDR1 is KGHSH and CDR2 LQKENI.

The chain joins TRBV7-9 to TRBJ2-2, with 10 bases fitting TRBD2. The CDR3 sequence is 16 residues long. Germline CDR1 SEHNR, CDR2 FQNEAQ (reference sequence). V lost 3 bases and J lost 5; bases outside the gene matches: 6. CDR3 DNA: TGTGCCAGCAGCTTGGCGACTAGCGGGTCAACCGGGGAGCTGTTTTTT. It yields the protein CASSLATSGSTGELFF.

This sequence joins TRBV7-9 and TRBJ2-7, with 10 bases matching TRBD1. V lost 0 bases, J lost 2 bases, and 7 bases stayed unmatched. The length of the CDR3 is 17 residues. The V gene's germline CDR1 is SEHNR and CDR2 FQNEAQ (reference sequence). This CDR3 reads CASSLARRGQGAYEQYF. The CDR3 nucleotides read TGTGCCAGCAGCTTAGCGCGACGAGGACAGGGGGCCTACGAGCAGTACTTC.

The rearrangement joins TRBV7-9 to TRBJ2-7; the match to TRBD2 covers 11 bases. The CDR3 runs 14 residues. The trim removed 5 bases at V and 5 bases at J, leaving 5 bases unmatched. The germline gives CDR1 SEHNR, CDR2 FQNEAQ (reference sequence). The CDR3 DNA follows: TGTGCCAGCAGCCCGACTAGCGGGATACACGAGCAGTACTTC. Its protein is CASSPTSGIHEQYF.

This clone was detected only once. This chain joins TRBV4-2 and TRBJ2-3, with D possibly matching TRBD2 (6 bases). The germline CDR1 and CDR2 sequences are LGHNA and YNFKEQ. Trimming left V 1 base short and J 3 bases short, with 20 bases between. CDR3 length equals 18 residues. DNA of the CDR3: TGTGCCAGCAGCCAAGGGCCGGGCGGGGCGGGGAATACAGATACGCAGTATTTT. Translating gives CASSQGPGGAGNTDTQYF.

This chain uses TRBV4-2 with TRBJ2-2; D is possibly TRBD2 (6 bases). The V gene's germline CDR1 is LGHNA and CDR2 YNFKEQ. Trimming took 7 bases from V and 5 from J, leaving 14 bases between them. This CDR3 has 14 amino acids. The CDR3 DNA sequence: TGTGCCAGCACCCGGGACTTTCCAACCGGGGAGCTGTTTTTT. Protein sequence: CASTRDFPTGELFF.

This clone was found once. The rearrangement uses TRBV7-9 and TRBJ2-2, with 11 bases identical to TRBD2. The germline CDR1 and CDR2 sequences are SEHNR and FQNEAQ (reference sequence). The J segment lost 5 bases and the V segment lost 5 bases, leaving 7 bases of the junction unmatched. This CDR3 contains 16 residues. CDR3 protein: CASSRMTSGNTGELFF. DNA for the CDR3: TGTGCCAGCAGCCGAATGACTAGCGGGAATACCGGGGAGCTGTTTTTT.

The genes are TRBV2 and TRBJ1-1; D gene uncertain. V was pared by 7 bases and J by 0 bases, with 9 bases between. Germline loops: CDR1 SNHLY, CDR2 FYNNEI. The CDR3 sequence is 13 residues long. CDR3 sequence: CASTQILNTEAFF. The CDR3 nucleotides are TGTGCCAGCACCCAAATCCTGAACACTGAAGCTTTCTTT.

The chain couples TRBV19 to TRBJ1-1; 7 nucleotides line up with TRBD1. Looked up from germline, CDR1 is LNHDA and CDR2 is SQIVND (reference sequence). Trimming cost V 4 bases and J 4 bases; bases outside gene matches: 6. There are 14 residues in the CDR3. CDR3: CASSTLQGPTEAFF. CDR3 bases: TGTGCCAGTAGTACACTACAGGGGCCCACTGAAGCTTTCTTT.

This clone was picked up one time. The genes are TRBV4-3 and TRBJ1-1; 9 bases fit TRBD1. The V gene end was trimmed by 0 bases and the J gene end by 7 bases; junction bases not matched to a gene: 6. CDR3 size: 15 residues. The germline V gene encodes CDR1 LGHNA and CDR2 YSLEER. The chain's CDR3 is CASSQEPQGAGEAFF. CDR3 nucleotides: TGCGCCAGCAGCCAAGAACCACAGGGGGCTGGTGAAGCTTTCTTT.

CDR3 nucleotide sequence: TGTGCCAGCACTCCGGGACAGGGGTATTCACCCCTCCACTTT. Amino acid sequence: CASTPGQGYSPLHF. The J gene is TRBJ1-6, the V gene TRBV9, with 10 nucleotides matching TRBD1. Trimming took 6 bases from V and 8 from J; bases not matched to a gene: 5. The CDR3 consists of 14 residues. CDR1 SGDLS and CDR2 YYNGEE come from the germline V gene.

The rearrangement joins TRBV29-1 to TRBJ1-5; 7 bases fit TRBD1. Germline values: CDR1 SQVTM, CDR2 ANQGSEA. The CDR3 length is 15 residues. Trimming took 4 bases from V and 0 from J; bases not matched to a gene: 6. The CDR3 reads CSVVEGTVSNQPQHF. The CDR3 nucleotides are TGCAGCGTTGTAGAAGGGACAGTTAGCAATCAGCCCCAGCATTTT.